One and the same sample provided the 27 T cell receptor beta chains below, sequenced in a study of identical twins. From the 5' RACE reads, TCRdb called clonotypes with MiXCR, one entry per CDR3 protein. Of hundreds of thousands of distinct CDR3 sequences in the sample, 15% to 20% are singletons; the top ten hold less than 15%. This same sample was also part of a study on T cells expressing NK-cell markers.

Material: PBMCs. All receptors derive from a woman younger than 35 in good health.

The sample holds a few counts of this clonotype. The V call is TRBV9, the J call TRBJ1-4; TRBD1 is a possible D gene (5 bases). CDR1 and CDR2 from the germline V gene are SGDLS and YYNGEE. V was clipped by 1 base and J by 5 bases, with 9 bases between them. CDR3 length: 14 residues. CDR3 sequence (DNA): TGTGCCAGCAGCGTACAGGGAGAAAATGAAAAACTGTTTTTT. It yields the protein CASSVQGENEKLFF.

The chain is built from TRBV5-6 and TRBJ2-5, with D unclear. This CDR3 is 13 amino acids long. Germline-derived CDR1 and CDR2 are SGHDT and YYEEEE. Trimming stripped 4 bases from V and 7 bases from J, with 14 bases between. CDR3 amino acids: CASSTSMTGTQYF. The CDR3 DNA follows: TGTGCCAGCAGCACATCCATGACCGGGACCCAGTACTTC.

This clonotype was seen a single time. V is TRBV5-1 and J is TRBJ2-2, with a possible D match to TRBD1 (5 bases). The V gene's germline CDR1 is SGHRS and CDR2 YFSETQ. V was shortened by 4 bases and J by 6 bases, with 22 bases between the two germline ends. The CDR3 consists of 17 residues. CDR3 residues: CASSGRLPSQGAGELFF. The CDR3 region has the DNA TGCGCCAGCAGCGGACGGCTCCCCTCCCAAGGGGCCGGGGAGCTGTTTTTT.

This clonotype turned up a few times. The chain combines TRBV20-1 with TRBJ2-7; 8 nucleotides match TRBD1. There are 13 residues in the CDR3. CDR1 and CDR2 (germline): DFQATT, SNEGSKA (reference sequence). V was pared by 5 bases and J by 4 bases, with 7 bases of the junction left unmatched. The CDR3: CSAGDRPGYEQYF. The CDR3 DNA reads as TGCAGTGCTGGGGACAGGCCGGGATACGAGCAGTACTTC.

There are a few counts of this clonotype. The chain uses TRBV20-1 and TRBJ1-6, with 10 bases that match TRBD1. From germline, CDR1 is DFQATT and CDR2 SNEGSKA (reference sequence). J gave up 6 bases and V 1 base, and 0 bases lay outside the gene matches. The CDR3 totals 14 residues. DNA of the CDR3: TGCAGTGCTAGAGGGGACAGGGGTAATTCACCCCTCCACTTT. This gives the protein CSARGDRGNSPLHF.

The genes are TRBV6-6 and TRBJ2-7, with D perhaps TRBD1 (5 bases). The CDR3 runs 11 residues. Germline lookup yields CDR1 MNHNY and CDR2 SVGAGI (reference sequence). Between the trimmed V and J ends, which lost 10 bases and 5 bases, there was a span of 12 bases. The DNA of the CDR3 is TGTGCCACTGGAAGGGGCCACGAGCAGTACTTC. This sequence encodes CATGRGHEQYF.

V is TRBV20-1 and J is TRBJ2-1; D call uncertain. Germline V gene data show CDR1 as DFQATT and CDR2 as SNEGSKA (reference sequence). The CDR3 is 12 amino acids. Trimming left V 3 bases short and J 6 bases short, with 9 bases between. CDR3 bases: TGCAGTGCTAGTAAGGATTTCAATGAGCAGTTCTTC. This gives the protein CSASKDFNEQFF.

In this sample, this clonotype turned up a few times. The chain couples TRBV5-1 to TRBJ2-5; 7 nucleotides align to TRBD1. J gave up 7 bases and V 3 bases, and 6 bases lay outside the gene matches. Looked up from germline, CDR1 is SGHRS and CDR2 is YFSETQ. CDR3 length: 13 residues. The CDR3 region is CASSSDRTGTQYF. CDR3 DNA sequence: TGCGCCAGCAGCTCCGACAGGACAGGGACCCAGTACTTC.

This clonotype appeared a few times. This chain connects TRBV29-1 to TRBJ2-1; D may be TRBD1 (6 bases). V dropped 7 bases and J dropped 3 bases, with 16 bases sitting between them. Germline V gene sequence: CDR1 SQVTM, CDR2 ANQGSEA. This CDR3 has 14 amino acids. CDR3 bases: TGCAGCGGATTGGACAGACTTTACTACAATGAGCAGTTCTTC. It codes for CSGLDRLYYNEQFF.

The gene calls are TRBV5-5 and TRBJ1-5; D ambiguous. The CDR3 spans 15 residues. Germline V gene data show CDR1 as SGHKS and CDR2 as YYEKEE (reference sequence). Trimming left V 1 base short and J 6 bases short, with 14 bases between. DNA of the CDR3: TGTGCCAGCAGCTTGTTGGAGACCGCTATTCAGCCCCAGCATTTT. Translating gives CASSLLETAIQPQHF.

The chain has TRBV6-1 and TRBJ2-1; 10 nucleotides line up with TRBD2. Per the germline V gene, CDR1 is MNHNS and CDR2 is SASEGT. The V and J ends lost 8 bases and 9 bases, in that order; junction bases with no gene match: 10. This CDR3 is built from 14 residues. CDR3 in DNA: TGTGCCAGCTTCAGACTAGCGGGTGGCAGTGAGCAGTTCTTC. It encodes CASFRLAGGSEQFF.

The J gene is TRBJ2-7, the V gene TRBV7-2; D possibly uses TRBD1 or TRBD2 (5 bases each). V was trimmed by 4 bases and J by 0 bases, leaving 16 bases between them. The CDR3 sequence is 16 residues long. Germline CDR1 is SGHTA and CDR2 is FQGNSA. CDR3 sequence (DNA): TGTGCCAGCAGCTCCCCCCGGGACGCCATCTCCTACGAGCAGTACTTC. Translated, it gives CASSSPRDAISYEQYF.

The chain recombines TRBV5-6 with TRBJ2-4, with D perhaps TRBD2 (5 bases). Germline V gene sequence: CDR1 SGHDT, CDR2 YYEEEE. This CDR3 region has 14 residues. Between the trimmed V and J ends, which lost 4 bases and 7 bases, there was a span of 15 bases. CDR3 sequence reads: CASSPWSRRNIQYF. Written as DNA, the CDR3 is TGTGCCAGCAGCCCCTGGTCCCGGAGGAACATTCAGTACTTC.

V and J are TRBV20-1 and TRBJ2-3, with 8 positions matching TRBD2. Per germline, CDR1 DFQATT and CDR2 SNEGSKA (reference sequence). The CDR3 consists of 15 residues. V shed 0 bases and J 5 bases; nucleotides not matched to a gene: 7. This chain's CDR3 is CSARELRTSRDTQYF. CDR3 sequence (DNA): TGCAGTGCTAGAGAGTTAAGGACTAGCCGAGATACGCAGTATTTT.

The rearrangement links TRBV4-3 to TRBJ2-3; no clear D gene. Trimming cost V 0 bases and J 2 bases, with 6 bases left between them. The CDR3 runs 14 residues. Germline-derived CDR1 and CDR2 are LGHNA and YSLEER. CDR3 DNA: TGCGCCAGCAGCCAAGATGATACCACAGATACGCAGTATTTT. This encodes CASSQDDTTDTQYF.

V and J are TRBV19 and TRBJ2-5, with unresolved D. Germline V lookup: CDR1 LNHDA, CDR2 SQIVND (reference sequence). This CDR3 comprises 15 residues. V was shortened by 3 bases and J by 3 bases, with 14 bases between the two germline ends. CDR3 in amino acids: CASSISGGLKETQYF. CDR3 nucleotide sequence: TGTGCCAGTAGTATTAGTGGTGGGCTGAAAGAGACCCAGTACTTC.

CDR3: CAISETGIYEQYF. The CDR3 DNA is TGTGCCATCAGTGAAACAGGGATTTACGAGCAGTACTTC. The chain employs TRBV10-3 and TRBJ2-7; D is possibly TRBD1 (6 bases). Trimming stripped 3 bases from V and 4 bases from J, with 10 bases between. The CDR3 is made up of 13 amino acids. CDR1 ENHRY and CDR2 SYGVKD come from the germline V gene.

The CDR3 DNA reads as TGCGCCAGCAGCCCGGAGCGACAGAGGGTGGAGACCCAGTACTTC. Protein product: CASSPERQRVETQYF. The chain couples TRBV5-1 to TRBJ2-5, with D perhaps matching TRBD1 or TRBD2 (5 bases each). The germline V and J ends were trimmed by 4 bases and 5 bases, with 18 bases remaining between them. The CDR3 consists of 15 residues. CDR1 is SGHRS, CDR2 YFSETQ, per germline.

This clonotype was detected ten times or more. V gene TRBV7-9 combines with J gene TRBJ2-7, with D possibly called TRBD1 or TRBD2 (5 bases each). Trimming stripped 4 bases from V and 5 bases from J, with 15 bases between. Per germline, CDR1 SEHNR and CDR2 FQNEAQ (reference sequence). The CDR3 extends over 14 amino acids. CDR3 in amino acids: CASSSGTAVNEQYF. The CDR3, as DNA: TGTGCCAGCAGCTCTGGGACGGCCGTGAACGAGCAGTACTTC.

The rearrangement joins TRBV6-5 to TRBJ1-5; D is unclear. Per germline, CDR1 MNHEY and CDR2 SVGAGI. The V end lost 0 bases, the J end lost 6 bases, and 6 bases lay between the germline ends. This CDR3 is built from 13 residues. Here the CDR3 DNA reads TGTGCCAGCAGTTACTCCTCGGGTCAGCCCCAGCATTTT. Residues: CASSYSSGQPQHF.

A few counts support this clonotype. The chain has TRBV18 and TRBJ2-7; maybe TRBD1 (5 bases). The CDR3 extends over 14 amino acids. The V end was cut by 5 bases, the J end by 4 bases, with 15 bases between. The V gene's germline CDR1 is KGHSH and CDR2 LQKENI. Written as DNA, the CDR3 is TGTGCCAGCTCAGTTGGGGCGGTGACTTACGAGCAGTACTTC. Translated, it gives CASSVGAVTYEQYF.

The V gene is TRBV5-1, the J gene TRBJ1-6; 7 bases align to TRBD1. Germline-derived CDR1 and CDR2 are SGHRS and YFSETQ. With 4 bases clipped from V and 7 bases from J, the junction kept 5 bases outside the gene matches. The CDR3 has 14 residues. The CDR3 protein is CASSRGQENSPLHF. CDR3 coding DNA: TGCGCCAGCAGCCGCGGACAGGAGAATTCACCCCTCCACTTT.

The CDR3 loop reads CSVESRDRVTDTQYF. CDR3 DNA sequence: TGCAGCGTTGAATCACGGGACAGGGTCACAGATACGCAGTATTTT. This rearrangement joins TRBV29-1 to TRBJ2-3, with 9 positions matching TRBD1. Germline loops: CDR1 SQVTM, CDR2 ANQGSEA. Losses at the gene ends were 2 bases for V and 2 bases for J; bases not matched to a gene: 5. The CDR3 length is 15 residues.

This clonotype was seen many times. The chain joins TRBV15 to TRBJ2-5, with 9 bases that match TRBD1. CDR3 length: 15 residues. With V trimmed by 3 bases and J by 5 bases, 7 bases remained unmatched. Germline V lookup: CDR1 LNHNV, CDR2 YYDKDF (reference sequence). The CDR3 sequence: CATSRDRGWDETQYF. Here the CDR3 DNA reads TGTGCCACCAGCAGGGACAGGGGATGGGACGAGACCCAGTACTTC.

This clonotype was picked up a small number of times. The chain uses TRBV3-1 and TRBJ2-1; tentatively, D is TRBD1 (6 bases). CDR3 length: 14 amino acids. The V end was cut by 4 bases, the J end by 9 bases, with 16 bases between. The germline gives CDR1 LGHDT, CDR2 YNNKEL (reference sequence). The CDR3 region has the DNA TGTGCCAGCAGCCGGACAGTCGCCAAGGGTGAGCAGTTCTTC. It is translated as CASSRTVAKGEQFF.

This clonotype came up a few times. The CDR3 sequence is CSAGGRTSGSEQYF. DNA of the CDR3: TGCAGTGCTGGGGGGAGGACTAGCGGCAGCGAGCAGTACTTC. This sequence joins TRBV20-1 and TRBJ2-7, with 10 bases that match TRBD2. The V and J ends lost 5 bases and 6 bases, in that order; junction bases with no gene match: 10. The length of the CDR3 is 14 residues. Germline assignment: CDR1 DFQATT and CDR2 SNEGSKA (reference sequence).

This clonotype is a singleton in its sample. The chain couples TRBV18 to TRBJ2-1; 9 bases are shared with TRBD2. The CDR3 extends over 15 amino acids. After removal of 2 bases from V and 8 bases from J, the junction contained 7 bases not matched to a gene. Germline loops: CDR1 KGHSH, CDR2 LQKENI. CDR3 DNA sequence: TGTGCCAGCTCACCAATGGCGGGAGGGTACGATGAGCAGTTCTTC. It translates to CASSPMAGGYDEQFF. Together with reference TRBV18 and TRBJ2-1, the CDR3 gives the full variable domain: NAGVMQNPRHLVRRRGQEARLRCSPMKGHSHVYWYRQLPEEGLKFMVYLQKENIIDESGMPKERFSAEFPKEGPSILRIQQVVRGDSAAYFCASSPMAGGYDEQFFGPGTRLTVL.